Each of the 28 T cell receptor beta chains below was sequenced from the same sample in a study of T cell repertoires in cytomegalovirus infection. TCRdb reprocessed the reads via MiXCR and lists one record per CDR3 protein. The sample has about a million distinct CDR3 sequences, about a third seen once. Their cognate antigens are unknown. This sample comprised cultured CD8+ T cells from PBMCs, obtained from culture after CMV antigen stimulation. The receptors were gathered from a human donor in good health (CMV status not recorded). Some clones in this sample may be carry-over from other donors' samples.

Many counts were recorded for this clonotype. Here the CDR3 omits its conserved ending phenylalanine or tryptophan, so a read error is the likely source. No DNA is shown, since the ends of the CDR3 on it are uncertain; the CDR3 is the one TCRdb lists. V gene TRBV7-9 combines with J gene TRBJ1-1; the table's TRBD1 call for D was not verified on the DNA. Counting both end residues, the CDR3 totals 13 amino acids. Per the germline V gene, CDR1 is SEHNR and CDR2 is FQNEAQ (reference sequence). The CDR3 region is CASSSRDNKNPRL.

This chain joins TRBV4-1 and TRBJ2-3, with 10 bases identical to TRBD2. Germline lookup yields CDR1 MGHRA and CDR2 YSYEKL. Germline trimming cut 0 bases from V and 5 bases from J; bases unmatched to any gene: 8. This CDR3 is built from 17 residues. Written as DNA, the CDR3 is TGCGCCAGCAGCCAAGATCCCCCAGCGGGGGGGGGAGATACGCAGTATTTT. It yields the protein CASSQDPPAGGGDTQYF.

This chain links TRBV7-6 with TRBJ1-6, with TRBD1 as a possible D gene (6 bases). Trimming cost V 4 bases and J 11 bases, with 18 bases left between them. This CDR3 contains 15 residues. Germline values: CDR1 SGHVS, CDR2 FNYEAQ. Here the CDR3 DNA reads TGTGCCAGCAGCTCCAGGGGACAAGGGGAACCACCCCTCCACTTT. Protein: CASSSRGQGEPPLHF.

This clonotype was seen repeatedly, ten times or more. V is TRBV12-3 or TRBV12-4 and J is TRBJ2-5; tentative D call: TRBD1 (6 bases). The J call may be incorrect, as the DNA end agrees better with TRBJ2-3. There are 11 residues in the CDR3. CDR3 coding DNA: TGTGCCAGCAGCCTACAGGGTACGCAGTATTTT. This translates into CASSLQGTQYF.

This sequence joins TRBV28 and TRBJ1-1; D gene ambiguous. Germline V gene data show CDR1 as MDHEN and CDR2 as SYDVKM. The V end was cut by 7 bases, the J end by 2 bases, with 14 bases between. This CDR3 spans 14 amino acids. The CDR3: CASTLEGRNTEAFF. CDR3 nucleotide sequence: TGTGCCAGCACGTTGGAGGGCCGCAACACTGAAGCTTTCTTT.

The chain links TRBV15 to TRBJ2-4, with no clear D. V was clipped by 3 bases and J by 8 bases, with 11 bases between them. Looked up from germline, CDR1 is LNHNV and CDR2 is YYDKDF (reference sequence). The CDR3 length is 13 residues. CDR3 in amino acids: CATSRVLQDIQYF. The CDR3 DNA is TGTGCCACCAGCAGGGTTCTACAAGACATTCAGTACTTC.

Only a few counts were recorded for this clonotype. This chain joins TRBV6-1 and TRBJ2-4; 7 bases fit TRBD1. Germline values: CDR1 MNHNS, CDR2 SASEGT. This CDR3 spans 19 amino acids. The V segment lost 0 bases and the J segment 0 bases; nucleotides outside the gene matches: 11. The CDR3 region is CASSEAKSRGLLAKNIQYF. DNA of the CDR3: TGTGCCAGCAGTGAAGCGAAGTCGAGGGGGCTTTTAGCCAAAAACATTCAGTACTTC.

The V gene is TRBV7-4, the J gene TRBJ1-2; D is perhaps TRBD1 (6 bases). Germline values: CDR1 SGHVT, CDR2 SQSDAQ. V was shortened by 6 bases and J by 4 bases, with 15 bases between the two germline ends. The CDR3 covers 14 residues. The CDR3 is CASSEGGWSYGYTF. As DNA, the CDR3 is TGTGCCAGCAGTGAGGGGGGCTGGTCCTATGGCTACACCTTC.

This chain uses TRBV7-9 with TRBJ2-1, with D perhaps TRBD2 (5 bases). Trimming shortened V by 3 bases and J by 4 bases, and 25 bases separated the two germline ends. Germline loops: CDR1 SEHNR, CDR2 FQNEAQ (reference sequence). The CDR3 has 19 amino acids. The CDR3 here is CASSFRTRILDSLYNEQFF. CDR3 DNA: TGTGCCAGCAGCTTCCGGACCCGGATATTGGACTCCTTATACAATGAGCAGTTCTTC. Full variable domain (missing parts from reference TRBV7-9 and TRBJ2-1): DTGVSQNPRHKITKRGQNVTFRCDPISEHNRLYWYRQTLGQGPEFLTYFQNEAQLEKSRLLSDRFSAERPKGSFSTLEIQRTEQGDSAMYLCASSFRTRILDSLYNEQFFGPGTRLTVL.

V is TRBV9 and J is TRBJ2-6; D unclear. The length of the CDR3 is 15 residues. Germline V gene lookup returns CDR1 SGDLS and CDR2 YYNGEE. V gave up 3 bases and J gave up 1 base, with 8 bases separating them. The CDR3 DNA reads TGTGCCAGCAGCGCCAGGAAATCTGGGGCCAACGTCCTGACTTTC. As protein: CASSARKSGANVLTF.

Regarding this clonotype: Relative to the germline gene, one junction end is altered; a read error may explain this. V and J are TRBV28 and TRBJ2-3; possibly TRBD2 for D (6 bases). Germline V CDR1 and CDR2: MDHEN, SYDVKM. The CDR3 has 13 residues. The DNA of the CDR3 is TGTGTCAGCGACGGGGGTAGCACAGATACGCAGTATTTT. It translates to CVSDGGSTDTQYF.

This rearrangement joins TRBV2 to TRBJ2-1, with 9 bases identical to TRBD2. This CDR3 comprises 15 residues. Germline assignment: CDR1 SNHLY and CDR2 FYNNEI. V lost 1 base to trimming and J lost 4 bases; unmatched junction nucleotides: 2. The CDR3 region is CASSEEGLAYNEQFF. CDR3 bases: TGTGCCAGCAGTGAAGAGGGACTAGCTTACAATGAGCAGTTCTTC.

Points on this clonotype: A read error may account for a junction end that differs from germline. V usage is TRBV7-2 and J usage is TRBJ2-3; 10 nucleotides match TRBD1. CDR3 length equals 15 residues. Germline V gene data show CDR1 as SGHTA and CDR2 as FQGNSA. CDR3 DNA: TGTGTCAGCAGCCTTGACAGGGGGCGAACAGATACGCAGTATTTT. Residues: CVSSLDRGRTDTQYF. The full variable domain, rest sourced from reference TRBV7-2 and TRBJ2-3, is GAGVSQSPSNKVTEKGKDVELRCDPISGHTALYWYRQSLGQGLEFLIYFQGNSAPDKSGLPSDRFSAERTGGSVSTLTIQRTQQEDSAVYLCVSSLDRGRTDTQYFGPGTRLTVL.

A few counts support this clonotype. The chain has TRBV5-1 and TRBJ1-3, with TRBD1 matching over 9 bases. The CDR3 loop spans 15 amino acids. Germline-derived CDR1 and CDR2 are SGHRS and YFSETQ. V shed 4 bases, J shed 4 bases, and the junction held 6 bases outside the gene matches. The CDR3 loop is CASSPGTGIGNTIYF. The CDR3 DNA sequence: TGCGCCAGCAGCCCGGGGACAGGGATAGGAAACACCATATATTTT.

Ten or more counts support this clonotype. The chain carries TRBV27 and TRBJ2-1, with 9 bases identical to TRBD1. CDR1 and CDR2 from the germline V gene are MNHEY and SMNVEV (reference sequence). The J segment lost 4 bases and the V segment lost 5 bases, leaving 3 bases of the junction unmatched. The CDR3 has 14 amino acids. Written as DNA, the CDR3 is TGTGCCAGCAGTGTGGGACAGGGTTACAATGAGCAGTTCTTC. Amino acids: CASSVGQGYNEQFF.

This clonotype was observed a few times. The gene calls are TRBV10-1 and TRBJ1-1; D not certain. V was clipped by 3 bases and J by 1 base, with 12 bases between them. The germline gives CDR1 WNHNN, CDR2 SYGVQD (reference sequence). This CDR3 contains 15 residues. The CDR3 DNA reads as TGCGCCAGCAGTGAAGGAATAGGGTCGAACACTGAAGCTTTCTTT. Its protein is CASSEGIGSNTEAFF.

For this clonotype: A read error may produce the germline difference seen at one junction end. V is TRBV6-5 and J is TRBJ2-1, with D tentatively TRBD1 (5 bases). Germline CDR1 MNHEY, CDR2 SVGAGI. The CDR3 is made up of 14 amino acids. CDR3 amino acids: CASSYSQEYNEQFF. The CDR3 bases are TGCGCCAGCAGTTACTCACAGGAGTACAATGAGCAGTTCTTC.

The chain combines TRBV7-6 with TRBJ1-3; the match to TRBD1 covers 7 bases. V was clipped by 5 bases and J by 1 base; unmatched bases: 5. There are 15 residues in the CDR3. The germline V gene encodes CDR1 SGHVS and CDR2 FNYEAQ. The CDR3 DNA is TGTGCCAGCAGCCCGCAGGGGGAATCTGGAAACACCATATATTTT. Protein product: CASSPQGESGNTIYF.

The rearrangement joins TRBV20-1 to TRBJ2-1; tentatively, D is TRBD2 (6 bases). Germline CDR1 is DFQATT and CDR2 is SNEGSKA (reference sequence). V was shortened by 1 base and J by 4 bases, with 17 bases between the two germline ends. This CDR3 region has 16 residues. CDR3 sequence reads: CSARAVATSNYNEQFF. The CDR3 coding sequence is TGCAGTGCTAGAGCCGTCGCAACTAGCAATTACAATGAGCAGTTCTTC.

The rearrangement joins TRBV7-4 to TRBJ2-4, with D tentatively TRBD1 (6 bases). Trimming removed 1 base from V and 8 bases from J, with 12 bases in between. The length of the CDR3 is 14 residues. CDR1 SGHVT and CDR2 SQSDAQ come from the germline V gene. For the CDR3, the DNA is TGTGCCAGCAGCTTAGTAGGGGGTTGGGACATTCAGTACTTC. This codes for CASSLVGGWDIQYF.

The V and J genes are TRBV28 and TRBJ2-7, with D perhaps matching TRBD1 (5 bases). The CDR3 is 17 residues long. V was pared by 5 bases and J by 3 bases, with 23 bases between. CDR1 and CDR2 from the germline V gene are MDHEN and SYDVKM. CDR3 region: CASSTLGGKGPDYEQYF. The CDR3 DNA reads as TGTGCCAGCAGTACACTTGGTGGGAAGGGGCCGGACTACGAGCAGTACTTC.

The V and J genes are TRBV27 and TRBJ1-2, with 8 bases that match TRBD1. This CDR3 is 14 amino acids long. The V segment lost 6 bases and the J segment 3 bases; nucleotides outside the gene matches: 6. Per germline, CDR1 MNHEY and CDR2 SMNVEV (reference sequence). The CDR3 reads CASSTDRGDYGYTF. CDR3 DNA sequence: TGTGCCAGCAGCACTGACAGGGGAGACTATGGCTACACCTTC.

This chain joins TRBV27 and TRBJ1-2; D possibly corresponds to TRBD1 (5 bases). The V gene's germline CDR1 is MNHEY and CDR2 SMNVEV (reference sequence). V gave up 2 bases and J gave up 7 bases, with 17 bases separating them. The CDR3 loop spans 15 amino acids. In DNA, the CDR3 is TGTGCCAGCAGTTTAGTGCAGGGTTGGGCAGGTGGCTACACCTTC. This sequence encodes CASSLVQGWAGGYTF.

This clonotype came up many times. The chain is built from TRBV7-6 and TRBJ2-2; D remains ambiguous. The CDR3 runs 13 residues. V was pared by 1 base and J by 4 bases, with 4 bases between. CDR1 and CDR2 from the germline V gene are SGHVS and FNYEAQ. The DNA of the CDR3 is TGTGCCAGCAGCTTAGACCTCACCGGGGAGCTGTTTTTT. Amino acid sequence: CASSLDLTGELFF.

This clonotype came up many times. V is TRBV7-9 and J is TRBJ2-3, with no clear D. CDR1 SEHNR and CDR2 FQNEAQ come from the germline V gene (reference sequence). Trimming cost V 0 bases and J 4 bases, with 2 bases left between them. The CDR3 runs 12 residues. The CDR3 region is CASSLAADTQYF. The CDR3 region has the DNA TGTGCCAGCAGCTTAGCGGCAGATACGCAGTATTTT.

This clonotype was detected once. This may come from a read error, since a much larger clone is one base off. V is TRBV7-8 and J is TRBJ1-1, with TRBD1 as a possible D gene (5 bases). V lost 7 bases to trimming and J lost 3 bases, with 12 bases between them. Germline values: CDR1 SGHVS, CDR2 FQNEAQ. The CDR3 consists of 13 residues. The CDR3 here is CASNQRGHTEAFF. Written as DNA, the CDR3 is TGTGCCAGCAACCAAAGGGGACACACTGAAGCTTTCTTT.

This sequence joins TRBV5-6 and TRBJ2-1, with 7 bases that match TRBD1. Germline CDR1 reads SGHDT; CDR2 reads YYEEEE. This CDR3 comprises 12 residues. The V segment lost 4 bases and the J segment 7 bases; nucleotides outside the gene matches: 2. The CDR3 nucleotides read TGTGCCAGCAGCCAGGGACAGAATGAGCAGTTCTTC. Translation: CASSQGQNEQFF. The whole variable domain, filled in from reference TRBV5-6 and TRBJ2-1, reads DAGVTQSPTHLIKTRGQQVTLRCSPKSGHDTVSWYQQALGQGPQFIFQYYEEEERQRGNFPDRFSGHQFPNYSSELNVNALLLGDSALYLCASSQGQNEQFFGPGTRLTVL.

Many counts were recorded for this clonotype. The rearrangement links TRBV7-2 to TRBJ2-2; TRBD1 matches 9 bases. This CDR3 region has 17 residues. The germline CDR1 and CDR2 sequences are SGHTA and FQGNSA. With V trimmed by 1 base and J by 6 bases, 9 bases remained unmatched. CDR3 in amino acids: CASSLGSGTGHPGELFF. The CDR3 nucleotides are TGTGCCAGCAGCTTAGGTTCCGGGACAGGGCATCCCGGGGAGCTGTTTTTT.